Shown below are 9 T cell receptor beta chains from a single sample sequenced in a study of OX40 agonist ivuxolimab in advanced cancers. Repertoires were generated with immunoSEQ multiplex PCR, while TCRdb's copy carries only in-frame clones and drops some. The sample records some 39,000 clones, 75% to 90% being singletons. Sequencing was performed on CD4+ or CD8+ T cells sorted from blood, taken in a trial of the OX40 agonist ivuxolimab. The receptors shown here come from an adult with an advanced solid tumor such as melanoma, head and neck, liver or kidney cancer.

Only one count was recorded for this clone. The J gene is TRBJ1-5, the V gene TRBV5-5; 7 bases line up with TRBD1. Germline values: CDR1 SGHKS, CDR2 YYEKEE (reference sequence). With V trimmed by 0 bases and J by 5 bases, 5 bases remained unmatched. This CDR3 is built from 15 residues. CDR3 sequence reads: CASSLVPRGDQPQHF. The CDR3 DNA follows: TGTGCCAGCAGCTTGGTACCCAGGGGGGATCAGCCCCAGCATTTT.

V is TRBV12-2 and J is TRBJ2-7. TRBV12-2 is reported as a pseudogene. The length of the CDR3 is 15 residues. CDR3 DNA: TGTGCAAGTCGCTCCGACCACCTGACCCGGTACGAGCAGTACTTC. It encodes CASRSDHLTRYEQYF.

This chain links TRBV15 with TRBJ1-2; TRBD1 is a possible D gene (6 bases). The length of the CDR3 is 15 residues. Per the germline V gene, CDR1 is LNHNV and CDR2 is YYDKDF (reference sequence). V lost 1 base and J lost 0, with 9 bases in between. The CDR3 region has the DNA TGTGCCACCAGCAGAGGGAGGGGGTCTAACTATGGCTACACCTTC. Translated: CATSRGRGSNYGYTF.

The chain recombines TRBV10-2 with TRBJ2-2; D is unresolved. V lost 4 bases to trimming and J lost 5 bases, with 2 bases between them. The germline V gene has CDR1 WSHSY and CDR2 SAAADI. This CDR3 spans 11 amino acids. CDR3 in DNA: TGCGCCAGCAGTGTTACCGGGGAGCTGTTTTTT. This codes for CASSVTGELFF.

V usage is TRBV5-8 and J usage is TRBJ2-3, with D hard to call. V was clipped by 4 bases and J by 3 bases, with 9 bases between them. CDR1 and CDR2 from the germline V gene are SGHTS and YDEGEE. The CDR3 spans 13 residues. The CDR3, as DNA: TGTGCCAGCAGCCCCTTCTTTACAGATACGCAGTATTTT. Residues: CASSPFFTDTQYF.

This rearrangement joins TRBV6-5 to TRBJ2-6; no definite D call. The CDR3 spans 13 residues. Trimming shortened V by 0 bases and J by 3 bases, and 0 bases separated the two germline ends. Germline V gene lookup returns CDR1 MNHEY and CDR2 SVGAGI. The CDR3 DNA reads TGTGCCAGCAGTTACTCTGGGGCCAACGTCCTGACTTTC. This sequence encodes CASSYSGANVLTF.

The rearrangement links TRBV6-5 to TRBJ2-5; D may be TRBD1 (7 bases). The CDR3 has 13 amino acids. The germline gives CDR1 MNHEY, CDR2 SVGAGI. V lost 2 bases and J 7 bases, leaving 11 bases between the germline ends. DNA of the CDR3: TGTGCCAGCAGTTACGACAGGGAGGTGACCCAGTACTTC. Its protein is CASSYDREVTQYF.

This chain uses TRBV6-1 with TRBJ1-6; TRBD1 matches 10 bases. Germline V gene sequence: CDR1 MNHNS, CDR2 SASEGT. The CDR3 contains 14 residues. V gave up 7 bases and J gave up 5 bases; unmatched junction bases: 2. As DNA, the CDR3 is TGTGCCAGCAAGGGGACAGGGGATAATTCACCCCTCCACTTT. It translates to CASKGTGDNSPLHF.

The CDR3 DNA reads as TGTGCCAGCAAACTCGCTGGCCCGGGGGGGGAGACCCAGTACTTC. Translated, it gives CASKLAGPGGETQYF. The J gene is TRBJ2-5, the V gene TRBV5-4; 8 bases fit TRBD2. The CDR3 loop spans 15 amino acids. CDR1 is SGHNT and CDR2 is YYREEE in the germline V gene (reference sequence). V lost 6 bases, J lost 5 bases, and 12 bases stayed unmatched.